This T cell receptor beta chain appears in the sequencing data of a study of T cell clones after liver transplantation (dated 2019 in TCRdb). Looking at the study overall: The samples were obtained from ITN030ST, a randomized trial that attempted immunosuppression withdrawal within 2 years after liver transplantation. The study cohort included 8 liver transplant recipients, of whom 3 were classified as tolerant and 5 as non-tolerant. Tolerance was defined as complete withdrawal of immunosuppression for at least one year without a rise in liver enzymes beyond twice the upper limit of normal. Subjects received no induction therapy and standard immunosuppression until randomization at 12-24 months post-transplant. Of the eight recipients, a few were HCV-positive, while the remaining recipients had been transplanted for non-autoimmune, non-viral indications. Donor-reactive T cell clones were identified by TCRbeta sequencing after a pre-transplant mixed lymphocyte reaction and then tracked in post-transplant blood. Blood samples were collected pre-transplant, pre-randomization before withdrawal, and post-randomization after either complete withdrawal or failed withdrawal. Third party-reactive TCRbeta sequences were also identified from pre-transplant MLRs to serve as an antigen-independent comparator for donor-reactive sequences.

The V and J ends are trimmed by 0 bases and 1 base, leaving 8 bases between them. Taken from cysteine to phenylalanine, the CDR3 has 15 residues. Here the CDR3 DNA is all that survives: 45 bases in frame from base 1. CDR1 and CDR2, per the germline V gene, are SGDLS and YYNGEE. High-throughput TCRbeta CDR3 sequencing of frozen genomic DNA was performed by immunoSEQ, with PCR amplification, mapping, bias correction and internal controls included. The authors' analysis ran thus. Productive rearrangements were retained, and unique TCRbeta sequences were defined by the CDR3 nucleotide sequence together with the V and J gene. Donor-reactive sequences required at least 5-fold expansion in CFSE-low cells versus unstimulated pre-transplant cells and at least 0.01% frequency. To ensure at least 90% detection power, minimum frequency thresholds were set for each subject based on that subject's lowest-template unstimulated sample. Jensen-Shannon divergence between the top 1000 TCRbeta sequences post- versus pre-transplant served as the measure of repertoire turnover. Changes in detection of donor-reactive sequences were tested with two-sided Fisher's exact tests. In its TCRdb copy, this immuneACCESS table keeps in-frame sequences only and misses some clones. Where compared with another copy, unresolved V genes explain less than half of these, and the others have no known cause. The D gene and trimming were derived from the DNA, and the V and J assignments and clone size from that table. The sample profile shows under 90,000 clones; about four fifths of them were found once. Together, the top ten hold about 0.6% of the sample.

The time point label here, explained by the study, means: pre-transplant. Thawed unstimulated PBMCs were stained for CD3, CD4 and CD8 and FACS-sorted into CD3+CD4+ and CD3+CD8+ populations. All 8 studied subjects were randomized to withdrawal of immunosuppression. The Qiagen DNeasy Blood and Tissue Kit was used for genomic DNA isolation. As regards this clone: The specificity of this receptor is unknown. The record has no base qualities; no much larger clone is one base away.

The paper as a whole reports these results and caveats: In most of the 8 subjects, circulating donor-reactive CD4 TCRbeta sequences decreased significantly after transplant, regardless of tolerance or HCV status. The decline in donor-reactive sequences exceeded the decline in third party-reactive sequences, suggesting partial antigen-specific deletion that was unrelated to withdrawal success. The conclusions were considered preliminary, being limited by small, heterogeneous patient numbers and non-standardized post-transplant time points. In two subjects, low numbers of available donor cells limited the measurable donor-reactive repertoire. Because no allograft tissue specimens were available, donor-reactive T cells may have migrated into the graft instead of being deleted. When repertoire turnover was accounted for, significantly reduced detection of donor-reactive sequences was found in 7 of 8 subjects for CD4 and in 8 of 8 subjects for CD8.

The TCR comes from a human donor who received a liver transplant. The chain uses TRBV9 and TRBJ2-1; TRBD2 is perhaps the D gene, given 5 matching bases. Specimen: CD4+ T cells from blood, collected before liver transplant. CDR3 loop: CASSVDEGSYNEQFF. The DNA sequence reads TGTGCCAGCAGCGTAGATGAGGGTTCCTACAATGAGCAGTTCTTC.